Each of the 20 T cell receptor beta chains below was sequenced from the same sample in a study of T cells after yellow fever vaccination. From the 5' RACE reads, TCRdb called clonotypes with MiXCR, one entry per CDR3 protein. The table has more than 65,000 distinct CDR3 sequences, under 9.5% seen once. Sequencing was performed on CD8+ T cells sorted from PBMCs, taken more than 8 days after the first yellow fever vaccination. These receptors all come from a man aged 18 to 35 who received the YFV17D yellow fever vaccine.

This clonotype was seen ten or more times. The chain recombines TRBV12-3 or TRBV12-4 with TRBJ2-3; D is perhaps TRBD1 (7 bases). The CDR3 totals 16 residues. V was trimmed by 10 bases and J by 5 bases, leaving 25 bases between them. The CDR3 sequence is CATAPLPQGGLDTQYF. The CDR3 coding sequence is TGTGCCACCGCACCGCTCCCGCAGGGGGGATTAGATACGCAGTATTTT.

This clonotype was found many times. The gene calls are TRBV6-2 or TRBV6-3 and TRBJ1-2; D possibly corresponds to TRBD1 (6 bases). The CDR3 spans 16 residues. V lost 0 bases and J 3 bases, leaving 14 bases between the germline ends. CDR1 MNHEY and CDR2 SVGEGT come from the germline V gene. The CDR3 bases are TGTGCCAGCAGTTACTCGATGCGGGACACCTACTATGGCTACACCTTC. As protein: CASSYSMRDTYYGYTF.

CDR3 loop: CASSVEVTGGEYGYTF. DNA for the CDR3: TGTGCCAGCAGCGTAGAGGTGACAGGGGGGGAGTATGGCTACACCTTC. J is TRBJ1-2 and V is TRBV9, with TRBD1 matching 9 bases. The trim removed 0 bases at V and 5 bases at J, leaving 8 bases unmatched. The CDR3 is made up of 16 amino acids. Germline V gene sequence: CDR1 SGDLS, CDR2 YYNGEE.

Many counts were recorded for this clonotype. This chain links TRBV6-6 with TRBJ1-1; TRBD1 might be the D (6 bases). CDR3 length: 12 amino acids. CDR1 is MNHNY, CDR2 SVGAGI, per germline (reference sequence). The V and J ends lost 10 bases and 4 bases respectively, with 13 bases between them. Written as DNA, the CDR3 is TGTGCCACCCCAGGGGACGGCACTGAAGCTTTCTTT. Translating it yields CATPGDGTEAFF.

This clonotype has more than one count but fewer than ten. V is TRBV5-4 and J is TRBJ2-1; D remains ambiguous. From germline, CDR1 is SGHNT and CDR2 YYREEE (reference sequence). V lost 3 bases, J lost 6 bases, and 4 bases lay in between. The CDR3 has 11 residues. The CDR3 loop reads CASSWLNEQFF. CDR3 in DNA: TGTGCCAGCAGCTGGCTCAATGAGCAGTTCTTC.

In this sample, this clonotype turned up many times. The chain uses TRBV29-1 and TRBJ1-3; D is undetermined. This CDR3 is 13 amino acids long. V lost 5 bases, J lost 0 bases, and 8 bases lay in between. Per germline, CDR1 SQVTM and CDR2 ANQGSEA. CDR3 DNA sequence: TGCAGCGTTAAGGCCTTCTCTGGAAACACCATATATTTT. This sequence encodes CSVKAFSGNTIYF.

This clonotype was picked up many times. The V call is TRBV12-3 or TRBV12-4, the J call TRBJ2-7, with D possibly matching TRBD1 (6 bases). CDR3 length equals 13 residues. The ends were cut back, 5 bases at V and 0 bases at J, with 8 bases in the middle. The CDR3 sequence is CASSAQGSYEQYF. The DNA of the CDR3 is TGTGCCAGCAGTGCACAGGGCTCCTACGAGCAGTACTTC.

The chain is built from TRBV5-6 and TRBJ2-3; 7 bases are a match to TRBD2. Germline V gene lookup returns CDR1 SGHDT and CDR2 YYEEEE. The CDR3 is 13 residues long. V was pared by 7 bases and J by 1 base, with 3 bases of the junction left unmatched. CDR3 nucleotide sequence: TGTGCCAGCGGGACTACAGGCACAGATACGCAGTATTTT. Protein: CASGTTGTDTQYF.

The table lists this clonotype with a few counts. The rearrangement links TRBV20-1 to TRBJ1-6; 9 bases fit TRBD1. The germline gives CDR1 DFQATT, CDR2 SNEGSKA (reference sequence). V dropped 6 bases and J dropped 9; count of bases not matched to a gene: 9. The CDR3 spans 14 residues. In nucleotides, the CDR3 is TGCAGTGCGTGGACAGGGGCCGAGAGTTCACCCCTCCACTTT. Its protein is CSAWTGAESSPLHF.

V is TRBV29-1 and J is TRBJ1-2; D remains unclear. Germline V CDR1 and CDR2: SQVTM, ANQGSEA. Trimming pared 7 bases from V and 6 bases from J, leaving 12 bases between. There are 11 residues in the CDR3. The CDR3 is CSALPEDGYTF. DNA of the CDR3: TGCAGCGCTCTGCCGGAAGATGGCTACACCTTC.

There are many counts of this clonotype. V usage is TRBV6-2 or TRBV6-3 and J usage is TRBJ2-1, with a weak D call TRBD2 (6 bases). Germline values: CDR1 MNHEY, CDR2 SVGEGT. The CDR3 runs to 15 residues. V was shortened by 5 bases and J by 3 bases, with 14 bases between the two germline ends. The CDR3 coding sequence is TGTGCCAGCAGTAGCGACGGGGGTAGCTACAATGAGCAGTTCTTC. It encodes CASSSDGGSYNEQFF.

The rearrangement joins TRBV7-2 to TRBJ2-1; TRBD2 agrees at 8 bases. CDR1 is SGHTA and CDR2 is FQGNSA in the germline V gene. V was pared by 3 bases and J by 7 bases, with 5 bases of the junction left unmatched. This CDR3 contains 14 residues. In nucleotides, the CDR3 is TGTGCCAGCAGCTTTTGGGCGGGGGGAAATGAGCAGTTCTTC. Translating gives CASSFWAGGNEQFF.

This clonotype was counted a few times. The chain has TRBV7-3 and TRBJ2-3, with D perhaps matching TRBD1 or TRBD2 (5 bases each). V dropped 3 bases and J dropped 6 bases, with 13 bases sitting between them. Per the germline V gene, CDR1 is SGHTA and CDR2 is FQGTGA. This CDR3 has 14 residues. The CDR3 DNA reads TGTGCCAGCAGCTTGGGGCGGGCTTGGGATACGCAGTATTTT. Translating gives CASSLGRAWDTQYF. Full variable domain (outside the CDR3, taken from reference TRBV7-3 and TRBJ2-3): GAGVSQTPSNKVTEKGKYVELRCDPISGHTALYWYRQSLGQGPEFLIYFQGTGAADDSGLPNDRFFAVRPEGSVSTLKIQRTERGDSAVYLCASSLGRAWDTQYFGPGTRLTVL.

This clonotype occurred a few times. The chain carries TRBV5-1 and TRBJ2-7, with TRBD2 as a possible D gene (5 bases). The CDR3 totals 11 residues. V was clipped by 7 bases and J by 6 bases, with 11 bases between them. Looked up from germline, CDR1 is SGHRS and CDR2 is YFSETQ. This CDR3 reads CASLGDREQYF. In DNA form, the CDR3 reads TGCGCCAGCTTGGGAGACCGCGAGCAGTACTTC.

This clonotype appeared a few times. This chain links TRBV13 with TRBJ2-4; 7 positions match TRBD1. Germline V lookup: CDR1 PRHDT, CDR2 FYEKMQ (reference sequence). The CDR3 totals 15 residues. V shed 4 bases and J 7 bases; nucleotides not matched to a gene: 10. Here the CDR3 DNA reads TGTGCCAGCAGCTCAAGGGGGCCCGGTCTGAACATTCAGTACTTC. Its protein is CASSSRGPGLNIQYF.

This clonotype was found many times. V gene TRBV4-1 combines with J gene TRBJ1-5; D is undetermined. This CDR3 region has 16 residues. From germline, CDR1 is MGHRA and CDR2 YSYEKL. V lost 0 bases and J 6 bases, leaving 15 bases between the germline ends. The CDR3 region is CASSQDPLAPGQPQHF. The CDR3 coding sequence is TGCGCCAGCAGCCAAGACCCCCTGGCCCCTGGTCAGCCCCAGCATTTT.

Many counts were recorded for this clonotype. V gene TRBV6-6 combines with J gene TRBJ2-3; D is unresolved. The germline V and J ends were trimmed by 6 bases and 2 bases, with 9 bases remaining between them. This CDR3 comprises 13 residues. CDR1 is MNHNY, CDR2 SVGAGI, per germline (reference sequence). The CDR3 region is CASSAINTDTQYF. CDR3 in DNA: TGTGCCAGCAGCGCGATAAACACAGATACGCAGTATTTT.

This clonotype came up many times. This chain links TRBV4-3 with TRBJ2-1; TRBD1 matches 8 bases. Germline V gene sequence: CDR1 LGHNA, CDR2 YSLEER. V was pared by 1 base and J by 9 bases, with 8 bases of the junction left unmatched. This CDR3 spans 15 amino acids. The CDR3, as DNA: TGCGCCAGCAGCCAAGGGACAGGGTACATCGTTGAGCAGTTCTTC. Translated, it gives CASSQGTGYIVEQFF.

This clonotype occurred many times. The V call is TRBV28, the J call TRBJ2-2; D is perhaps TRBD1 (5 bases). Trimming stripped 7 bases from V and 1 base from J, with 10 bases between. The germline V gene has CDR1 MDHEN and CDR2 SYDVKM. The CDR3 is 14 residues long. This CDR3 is CASKITGNTGELFF. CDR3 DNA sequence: TGTGCCAGCAAGATAACAGGGAACACCGGGGAGCTGTTTTTT.

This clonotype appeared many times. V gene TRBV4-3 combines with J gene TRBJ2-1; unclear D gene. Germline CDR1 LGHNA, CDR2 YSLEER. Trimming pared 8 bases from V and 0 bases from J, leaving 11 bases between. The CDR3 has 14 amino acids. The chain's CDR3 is CASSSLSSYNEQFF. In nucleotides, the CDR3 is TGCGCCAGCTCGAGCCTAAGCTCCTACAATGAGCAGTTCTTC.